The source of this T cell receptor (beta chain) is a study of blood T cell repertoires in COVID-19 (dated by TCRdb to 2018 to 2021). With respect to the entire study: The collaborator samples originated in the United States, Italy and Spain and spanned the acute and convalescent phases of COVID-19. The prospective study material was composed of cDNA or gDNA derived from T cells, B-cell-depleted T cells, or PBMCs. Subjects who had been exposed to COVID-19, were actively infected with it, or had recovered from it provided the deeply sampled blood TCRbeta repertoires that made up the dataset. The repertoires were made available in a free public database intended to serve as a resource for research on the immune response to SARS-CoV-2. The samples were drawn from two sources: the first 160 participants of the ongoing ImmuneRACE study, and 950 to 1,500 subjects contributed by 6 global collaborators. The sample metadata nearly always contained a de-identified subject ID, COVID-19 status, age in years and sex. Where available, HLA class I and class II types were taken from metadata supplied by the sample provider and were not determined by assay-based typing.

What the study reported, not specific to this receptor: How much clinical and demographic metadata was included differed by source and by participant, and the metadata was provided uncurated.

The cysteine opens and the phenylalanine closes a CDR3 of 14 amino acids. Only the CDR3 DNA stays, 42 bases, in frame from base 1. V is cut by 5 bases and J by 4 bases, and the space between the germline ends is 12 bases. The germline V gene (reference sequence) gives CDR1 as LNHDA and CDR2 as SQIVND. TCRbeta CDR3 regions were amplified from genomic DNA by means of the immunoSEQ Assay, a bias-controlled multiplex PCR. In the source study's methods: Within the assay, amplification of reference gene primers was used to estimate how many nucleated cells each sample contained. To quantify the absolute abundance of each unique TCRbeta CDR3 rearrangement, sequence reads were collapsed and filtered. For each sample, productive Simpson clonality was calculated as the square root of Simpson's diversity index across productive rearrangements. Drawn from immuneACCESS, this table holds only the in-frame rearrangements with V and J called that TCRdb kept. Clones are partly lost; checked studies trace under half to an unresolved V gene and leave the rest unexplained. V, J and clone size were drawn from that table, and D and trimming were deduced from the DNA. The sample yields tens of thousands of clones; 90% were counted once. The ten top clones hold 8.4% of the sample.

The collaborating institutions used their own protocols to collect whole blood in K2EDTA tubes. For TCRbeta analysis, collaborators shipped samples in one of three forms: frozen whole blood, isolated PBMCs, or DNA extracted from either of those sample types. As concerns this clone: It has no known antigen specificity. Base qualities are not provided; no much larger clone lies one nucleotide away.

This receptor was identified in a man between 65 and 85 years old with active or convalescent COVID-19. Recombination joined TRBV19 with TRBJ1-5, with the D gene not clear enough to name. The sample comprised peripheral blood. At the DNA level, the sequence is TGTGCCAGTAGTCCTCAATTCGGGAATCAGCCCCAGCATTTT. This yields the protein CASSPQFGNQPQHF.